These T cell receptor beta chains were read from a single sample in a study of cytotoxic CD8 clonotypes in ibrutinib-treated CLL. Produced via immunoSEQ multiplex PCR; TCRdb's table is partial and in-frame only. The table records 11,000 or so clones, around 80% of them present only once. Sequencing was performed on PBMCs, taken at disease progression, from a patient treated with ibrutinib. Source of these receptors: a human donor with chronic lymphocytic leukemia. Each CDR3 is given with its conserved first and last residue. Each record gives: clone size, V gene, J gene, CDR3 length, D gene, CDR3 protein, CDR3 DNA. The D gene is left open where the match is weak. Clone size is given for some rows only: seen once, a few or many times, or a class if the clone is expanded.

abundance: once; v_gene: TRBV7-8; j_gene: TRBJ1-4; len: 14; d_gene: NA; CDR3aa: CASSFGDMEGKLFF; CDR3nt: TGTGCCAGCAGCTTCGGGGACATGGAGGGGAAACTGTTTTTT
abundance: NA; v_gene: TRBV5-4; j_gene: TRBJ2-1; len: 11; d_gene: NA; CDR3aa: CASSLSGEQFF; CDR3nt: TGTGCCAGCAGCTTGTCGGGGGAGCAGTTCTTC
abundance: once; v_gene: TRBV6-1; j_gene: TRBJ1-2; len: 14; d_gene: TRBD1; CDR3aa: CASNRDRGFYGYTF; CDR3nt: TGTGCCAGCAATCGGGACAGGGGCTTCTATGGCTACACCTTC
abundance: NA; v_gene: TRBV7-9; j_gene: TRBJ1-1; len: 15; d_gene: NA; CDR3aa: CASSLASAGRTEAFF; CDR3nt: TGTGCCAGCAGCTTAGCGTCGGCAGGGAGAACTGAAGCTTTCTTT
abundance: once; v_gene: TRBV27; j_gene: TRBJ2-7; len: 14; d_gene: TRBD1; CDR3aa: CASSLGQGPYEQYF; CDR3nt: TGTGCCAGCAGTTTGGGACAGGGTCCCTACGAGCAGTACTTC
abundance: NA; v_gene: TRBV30; j_gene: TRBJ2-6; len: 13; d_gene: NA; CDR3aa: CAWSAPGANVLTF; CDR3nt: TGTGCCTGGAGCGCACCTGGGGCCAACGTCCTGACTTTC
abundance: NA; v_gene: TRBV2; j_gene: TRBJ1-1; len: 14; d_gene: NA; CDR3aa: CASQGVTYPAEAFF; CDR3nt: TGTGCCAGCCAGGGTGTAACCTACCCAGCGGAAGCTTTCTTT
abundance: NA; v_gene: TRBV27; j_gene: TRBJ1-2; len: 14; d_gene: NA; CDR3aa: CASRSRQSTNGYTF; CDR3nt: TGTGCCAGCAGGTCCCGACAGTCAACTAATGGCTACACCTTC
abundance: NA; v_gene: TRBV19; j_gene: TRBJ1-5; len: 13; d_gene: NA; CDR3aa: CASSKDLNQPQHF; CDR3nt: TGTGCCAGTAGTAAGGACCTAAATCAGCCCCAGCATTTT
abundance: NA; v_gene: TRBV21-1; j_gene: TRBJ1-3; len: 17; d_gene: NA; CDR3aa: CASSFFRDIRSGNTIYF; CDR3nt: TGTGCCAGCAGCTTTTTCCGAGACATCCGCTCTGGAAACACCATATATTTT
abundance: NA; v_gene: TRBV30; j_gene: TRBJ2-7; len: 16; d_gene: TRBD1; CDR3aa: CAWSARIGGYTYEQYF; CDR3nt: TGTGCCTGGAGCGCAAGGATAGGGGGCTACACCTACGAGCAGTACTTC
abundance: few; v_gene: TRBV27; j_gene: TRBJ1-2; len: 11; d_gene: NA; CDR3aa: CASSFQGGYTF; CDR3nt: TGTGCCAGCAGTTTCCAGGGTGGCTACACCTTC
abundance: few; v_gene: TRBV10-3; j_gene: TRBJ1-4; len: 16; d_gene: NA; CDR3aa: CAISETTATLNEKLFF; CDR3nt: TGTGCCATCAGTGAGACGACAGCCACCTTAAATGAAAAACTGTTTTTT
abundance: NA; v_gene: TRBV23-1; j_gene: TRBJ1-3; len: 14; d_gene: NA; CDR3aa: CASGPRGLEDTIYF; CDR3nt: TGCGCCAGCGGCCCCAGGGGTTTAGAGGACACCATATATTTT
abundance: few; v_gene: TRBV6-6; j_gene: TRBJ2-3; len: 14; d_gene: TRBD2; CDR3aa: CASTTSGGKDTQYF; CDR3nt: TGTGCCAGTACGACTAGCGGGGGAAAGGATACGCAGTATTTT
abundance: once; v_gene: TRBV28; j_gene: TRBJ2-7; len: 13; d_gene: TRBD2; CDR3aa: CASGTSGSYEQYF; CDR3nt: TGTGCCAGTGGGACTAGCGGGTCCTACGAGCAGTACTTC
abundance: NA; v_gene: TRBV19; j_gene: TRBJ2-3; len: 15; d_gene: NA; CDR3aa: CASSTSGAGADTQYF; CDR3nt: TGTGCCAGTAGTACCTCAGGGGCGGGGGCGGATACGCAGTATTTT
abundance: once; v_gene: TRBV30; j_gene: TRBJ2-4; len: 14; d_gene: NA; CDR3aa: CAWSEGAPWNIQYF; CDR3nt: TGTGCCTGGAGTGAAGGGGCTCCCTGGAACATTCAGTACTTC
abundance: NA; v_gene: TRBV6-5; j_gene: TRBJ1-1; len: 16; d_gene: NA; CDR3aa: CASSYSSGGGYTEAFF; CDR3nt: TGTGCCAGCAGTTACTCATCCGGGGGCGGGTACACTGAAGCTTTCTTT
abundance: NA; v_gene: TRBV19; j_gene: TRBJ2-3; len: 14; d_gene: NA; CDR3aa: CASRSGQLTDTQYF; CDR3nt: TGTGCCAGCCGCAGCGGCCAATTAACAGATACGCAGTATTTT
abundance: NA; v_gene: TRBV5-4; j_gene: TRBJ1-1; len: 15; d_gene: TRBD1; CDR3aa: CASSGRDRGSTEAFF; CDR3nt: TGTGCCAGCAGCGGCCGGGACAGGGGATCCACTGAAGCTTTCTTT
abundance: NA; v_gene: TRBV27; j_gene: TRBJ2-2; len: 17; d_gene: NA; CDR3aa: CAPLGAATDSNTGELFF; CDR3nt: TGTGCCCCGCTAGGGGCCGCGACGGATTCGAACACCGGGGAGCTGTTTTTT
abundance: NA; v_gene: TRBV6-6; j_gene: TRBJ1-6; len: 15; d_gene: TRBD1; CDR3aa: CASTTRQGAQGPLHF; CDR3nt: TGTGCCAGCACCACGCGCCAGGGGGCGCAGGGGCCCCTCCACTTT
abundance: NA; v_gene: TRBV21-1; j_gene: TRBJ2-5; len: 14; d_gene: NA; CDR3aa: CASSPRQAQETQYF; CDR3nt: TGTGCCAGCAGCCCAAGACAGGCCCAAGAGACCCAGTACTTC
abundance: NA; v_gene: TRBV6-5; j_gene: TRBJ2-1; len: 14; d_gene: TRBD2; CDR3aa: CASSPTSGGSEQFF; CDR3nt: TGTGCCAGCAGCCCGACTAGCGGGGGGAGTGAGCAGTTCTTC
abundance: NA; v_gene: TRBV19; j_gene: TRBJ2-7; len: 15; d_gene: TRBD2; CDR3aa: CASRLTGTSSYEQYF; CDR3nt: TGTGCCAGTAGACTCACCGGGACTAGCTCCTACGAGCAGTACTTC
abundance: NA; v_gene: TRBV7-2; j_gene: TRBJ2-1; len: 16; d_gene: NA; CDR3aa: CASSPGGYSSYNEQFF; CDR3nt: TGTGCCAGCAGTCCCGGAGGGTACAGCTCCTACAATGAGCAGTTCTTC
abundance: NA; v_gene: TRBV30; j_gene: TRBJ1-5; len: 16; d_gene: TRBD1; CDR3aa: CAWNKGGGKSNQPQHF; CDR3nt: TGTGCCTGGAATAAGGGAGGGGGCAAGAGCAATCAGCCCCAGCATTTT
abundance: NA; v_gene: TRBV10-3; j_gene: TRBJ1-2; len: 15; d_gene: NA; CDR3aa: CAISEWDKGNYGYTF; CDR3nt: TGTGCCATCAGTGAGTGGGACAAAGGGAACTATGGCTACACCTTC